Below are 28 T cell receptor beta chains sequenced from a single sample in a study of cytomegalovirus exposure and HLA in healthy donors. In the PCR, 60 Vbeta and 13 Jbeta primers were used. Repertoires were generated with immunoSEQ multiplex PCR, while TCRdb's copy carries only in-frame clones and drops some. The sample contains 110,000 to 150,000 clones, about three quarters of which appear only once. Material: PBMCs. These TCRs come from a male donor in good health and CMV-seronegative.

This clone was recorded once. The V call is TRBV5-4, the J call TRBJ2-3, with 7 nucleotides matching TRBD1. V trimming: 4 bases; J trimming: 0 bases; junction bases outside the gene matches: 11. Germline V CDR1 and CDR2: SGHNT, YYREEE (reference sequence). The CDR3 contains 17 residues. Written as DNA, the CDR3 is TGTGCCAGCAGCACGAAAACGGGGACAGACAGCACAGATACGCAGTATTTT. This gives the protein CASSTKTGTDSTDTQYF.

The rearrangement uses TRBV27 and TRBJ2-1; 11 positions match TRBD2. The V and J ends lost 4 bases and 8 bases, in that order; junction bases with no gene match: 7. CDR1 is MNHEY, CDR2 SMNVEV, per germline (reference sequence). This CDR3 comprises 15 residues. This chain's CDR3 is CASSSPGLAVDEQFF. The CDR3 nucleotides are TGTGCCAGCAGTTCACCGGGACTAGCGGTCGATGAGCAGTTCTTC.

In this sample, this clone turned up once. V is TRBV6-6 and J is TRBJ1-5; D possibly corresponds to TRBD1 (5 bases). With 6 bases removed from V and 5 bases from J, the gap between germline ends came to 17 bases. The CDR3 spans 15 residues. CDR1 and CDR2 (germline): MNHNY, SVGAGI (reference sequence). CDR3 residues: CASRPGGFGDQPQHF. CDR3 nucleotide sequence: TGTGCCAGCAGGCCGGGGGGGTTTGGGGATCAGCCCCAGCATTTT.

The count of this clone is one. Here the CDR3 DNA reads TGTGCCAGCAGGGAGACTAGCGGGATGTTCAATGAGCAGTTCTTC. Its translation: CASRETSGMFNEQFF. The gene calls are TRBV2 and TRBJ2-1; 11 positions agree with TRBD2. J was trimmed by 6 bases and V by 6 bases; bases with no gene match: 7. The CDR3 covers 15 residues. CDR1 and CDR2 from the germline V gene are SNHLY and FYNNEI.

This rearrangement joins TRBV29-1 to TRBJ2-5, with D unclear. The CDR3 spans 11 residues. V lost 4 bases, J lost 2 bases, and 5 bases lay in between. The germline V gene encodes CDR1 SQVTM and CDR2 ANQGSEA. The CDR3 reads CSVAQQETQYF. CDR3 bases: TGCAGCGTTGCCCAACAAGAGACCCAGTACTTC.

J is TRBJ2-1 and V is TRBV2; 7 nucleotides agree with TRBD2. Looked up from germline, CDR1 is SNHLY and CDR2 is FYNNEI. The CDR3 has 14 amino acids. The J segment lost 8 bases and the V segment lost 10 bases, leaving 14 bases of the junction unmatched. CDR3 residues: CATYHWTRKDEQFF. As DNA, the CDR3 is TGTGCCACCTACCACTGGACTAGGAAGGATGAGCAGTTCTTC.

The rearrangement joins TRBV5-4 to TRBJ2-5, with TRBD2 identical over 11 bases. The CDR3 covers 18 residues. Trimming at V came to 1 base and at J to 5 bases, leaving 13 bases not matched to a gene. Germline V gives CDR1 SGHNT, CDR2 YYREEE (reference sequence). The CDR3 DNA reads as TGTGCCAGCAGCTTGAAGTTAGCGGGGGGGGACCGATGGGAGACCCAGTACTTC. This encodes CASSLKLAGGDRWETQYF.

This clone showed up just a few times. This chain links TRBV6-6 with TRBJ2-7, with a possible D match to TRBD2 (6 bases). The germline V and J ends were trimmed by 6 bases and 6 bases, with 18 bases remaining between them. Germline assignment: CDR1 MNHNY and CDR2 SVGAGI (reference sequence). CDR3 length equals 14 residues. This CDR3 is CASSNGGFQSEQYF. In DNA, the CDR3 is TGTGCCAGCAGCAACGGGGGTTTCCAAAGCGAGCAGTACTTC.

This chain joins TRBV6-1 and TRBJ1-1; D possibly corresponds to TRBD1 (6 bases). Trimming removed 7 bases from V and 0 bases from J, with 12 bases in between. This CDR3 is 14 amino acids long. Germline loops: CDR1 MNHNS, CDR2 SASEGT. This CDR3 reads CASNTDRLNTEAFF. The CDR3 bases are TGTGCCAGCAATACCGACAGGCTGAACACTGAAGCTTTCTTT.

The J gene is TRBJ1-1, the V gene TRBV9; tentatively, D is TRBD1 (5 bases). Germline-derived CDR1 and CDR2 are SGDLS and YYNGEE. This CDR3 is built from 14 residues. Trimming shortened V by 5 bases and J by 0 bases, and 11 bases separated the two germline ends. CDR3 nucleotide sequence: TGTGCCAGCAGGTCCGGGACTCTGAACACTGAAGCTTTCTTT. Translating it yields CASRSGTLNTEAFF.

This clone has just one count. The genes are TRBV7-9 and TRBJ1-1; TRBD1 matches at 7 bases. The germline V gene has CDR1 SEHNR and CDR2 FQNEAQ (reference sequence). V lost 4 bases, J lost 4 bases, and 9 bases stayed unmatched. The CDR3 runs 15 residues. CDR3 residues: CASSSVQGLSTEAFF. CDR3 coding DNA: TGTGCCAGCAGCTCAGTACAGGGGTTGAGCACTGAAGCTTTCTTT.

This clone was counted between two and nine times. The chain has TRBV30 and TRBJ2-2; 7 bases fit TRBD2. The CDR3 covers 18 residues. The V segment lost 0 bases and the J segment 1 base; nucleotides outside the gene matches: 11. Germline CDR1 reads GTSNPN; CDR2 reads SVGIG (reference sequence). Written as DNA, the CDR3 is TGTGCCTGGAGTGTACGTTGGGAGCGGGAAAGGAACACCGGGGAGCTGTTTTTT. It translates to CAWSVRWERERNTGELFF.

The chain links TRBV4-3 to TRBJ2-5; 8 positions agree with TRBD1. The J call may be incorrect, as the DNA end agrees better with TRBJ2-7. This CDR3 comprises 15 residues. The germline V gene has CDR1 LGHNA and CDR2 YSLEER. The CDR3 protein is CASSQATGGSYEQYF. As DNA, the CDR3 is TGCGCCAGCAGCCAAGCTACAGGGGGGTCCTACGAGCAGTACTTC.

The CDR3 DNA sequence: TGCAGCGTTGTAGGGGGATTCCCCTACGAGCAGTACTTC. Residues: CSVVGGFPYEQYF. V is TRBV29-1 and J is TRBJ2-7, with D perhaps TRBD1 (6 bases). Trimming removed 4 bases from V and 2 bases from J, with 12 bases in between. The CDR3 has 13 residues. The germline V gene has CDR1 SQVTM and CDR2 ANQGSEA.

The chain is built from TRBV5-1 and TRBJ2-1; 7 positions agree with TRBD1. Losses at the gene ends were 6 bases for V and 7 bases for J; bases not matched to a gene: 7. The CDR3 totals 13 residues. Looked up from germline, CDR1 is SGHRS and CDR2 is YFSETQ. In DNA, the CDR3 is TGCGCCAGCACCGCACAGGGGCGTAATGAGCAGTTCTTC. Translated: CASTAQGRNEQFF.

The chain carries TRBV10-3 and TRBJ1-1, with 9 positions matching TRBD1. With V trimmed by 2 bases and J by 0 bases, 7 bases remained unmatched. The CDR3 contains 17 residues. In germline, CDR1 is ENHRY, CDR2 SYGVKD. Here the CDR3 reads CAISEPGTGNMNTEAFF. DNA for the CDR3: TGTGCCATCAGTGAGCCGGGGACAGGGAATATGAACACTGAAGCTTTCTTT.

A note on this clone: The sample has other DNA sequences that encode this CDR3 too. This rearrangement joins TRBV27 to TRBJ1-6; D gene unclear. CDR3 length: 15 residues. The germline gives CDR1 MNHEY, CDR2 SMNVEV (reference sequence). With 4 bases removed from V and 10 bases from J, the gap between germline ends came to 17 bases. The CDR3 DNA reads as TGTGCCAGCAGTTCTAGTAGAGTGGCGTCGTCACCCCTCCACTTT. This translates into CASSSSRVASSPLHF.

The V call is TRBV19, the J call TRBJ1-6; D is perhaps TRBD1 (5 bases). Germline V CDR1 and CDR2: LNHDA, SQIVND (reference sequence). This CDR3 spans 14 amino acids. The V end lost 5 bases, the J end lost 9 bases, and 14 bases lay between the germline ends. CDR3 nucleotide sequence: TGTGCCAGTAGTGTAGCTCCCCAGGGTTCACCCCTCCACTTT. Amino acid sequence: CASSVAPQGSPLHF.

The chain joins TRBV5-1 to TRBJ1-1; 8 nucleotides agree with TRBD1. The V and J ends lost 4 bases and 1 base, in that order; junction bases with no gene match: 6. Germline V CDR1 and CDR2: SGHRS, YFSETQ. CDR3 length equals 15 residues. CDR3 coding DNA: TGCGCCAGCAGCCCTGACAGGGGCACGAACACTGAAGCTTTCTTT. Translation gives CASSPDRGTNTEAFF.

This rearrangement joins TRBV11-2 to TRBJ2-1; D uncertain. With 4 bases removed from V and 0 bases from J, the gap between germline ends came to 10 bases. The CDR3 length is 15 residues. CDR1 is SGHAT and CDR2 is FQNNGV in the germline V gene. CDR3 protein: CASSWLRLSYNEQFF. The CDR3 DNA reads TGTGCCAGCAGCTGGTTGAGACTCTCCTACAATGAGCAGTTCTTC.

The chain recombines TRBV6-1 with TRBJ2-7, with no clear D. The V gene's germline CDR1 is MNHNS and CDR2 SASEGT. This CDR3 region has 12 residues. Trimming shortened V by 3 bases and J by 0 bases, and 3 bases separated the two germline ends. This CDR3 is CASSDSSYEQYF. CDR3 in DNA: TGTGCCAGCAGTGACAGCTCCTACGAGCAGTACTTC.

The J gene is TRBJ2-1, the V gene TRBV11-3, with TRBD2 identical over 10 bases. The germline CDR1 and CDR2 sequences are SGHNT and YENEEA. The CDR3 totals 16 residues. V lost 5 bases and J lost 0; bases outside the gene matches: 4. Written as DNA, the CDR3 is TGTGCCAGCAGCCGGACTAGCGGTAGCTCCTACAATGAGCAGTTCTTC. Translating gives CASSRTSGSSYNEQFF.

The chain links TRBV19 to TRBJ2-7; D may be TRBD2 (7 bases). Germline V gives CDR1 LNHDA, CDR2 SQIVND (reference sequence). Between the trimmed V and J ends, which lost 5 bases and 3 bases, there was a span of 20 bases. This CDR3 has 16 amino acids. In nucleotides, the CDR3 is TGTGCCAGTAGTCGGCCCTTGGGGGGGGGCGGCTACGAGCAGTACTTC. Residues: CASSRPLGGGGYEQYF.

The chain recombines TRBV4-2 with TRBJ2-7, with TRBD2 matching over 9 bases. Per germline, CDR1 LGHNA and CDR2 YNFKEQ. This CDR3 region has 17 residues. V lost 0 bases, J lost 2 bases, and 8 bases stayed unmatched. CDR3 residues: CASSQEVYASGAYEQYF. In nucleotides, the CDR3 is TGTGCCAGCAGCCAAGAGGTATACGCTAGCGGGGCCTACGAGCAGTACTTC.

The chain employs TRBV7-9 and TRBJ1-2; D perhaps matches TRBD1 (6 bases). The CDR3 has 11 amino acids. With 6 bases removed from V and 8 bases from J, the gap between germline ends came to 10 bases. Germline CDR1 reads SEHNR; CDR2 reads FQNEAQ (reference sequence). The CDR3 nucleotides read TGTGCCAGCAGGGCAGGGGTCGGCTACACCTTC. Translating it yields CASRAGVGYTF. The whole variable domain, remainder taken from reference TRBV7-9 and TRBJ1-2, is DTGVSQNPRHKITKRGQNVTFRCDPISEHNRLYWYRQTLGQGPEFLTYFQNEAQLEKSRLLSDRFSAERPKGSFSTLEIQRTEQGDSAMYLCASRAGVGYTFGSGTRLTVV.

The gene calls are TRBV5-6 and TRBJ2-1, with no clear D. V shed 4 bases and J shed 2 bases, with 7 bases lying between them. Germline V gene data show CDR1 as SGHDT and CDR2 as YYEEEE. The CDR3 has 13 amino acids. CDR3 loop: CASSRDTYNEQFF. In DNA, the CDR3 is TGTGCCAGCAGCCGAGACACCTACAATGAGCAGTTCTTC.

CDR3 coding DNA: TGTGCCAGCAGCTCCCAGGACTCCGGTGTCTATGGCTACACCTTC. Translating gives CASSSQDSGVYGYTF. The chain couples TRBV14 to TRBJ1-2; unclear D gene. Per germline, CDR1 SGHDN and CDR2 FVKESK. With 5 bases removed from V and 4 bases from J, the gap between germline ends came to 17 bases. This CDR3 is 15 amino acids long.

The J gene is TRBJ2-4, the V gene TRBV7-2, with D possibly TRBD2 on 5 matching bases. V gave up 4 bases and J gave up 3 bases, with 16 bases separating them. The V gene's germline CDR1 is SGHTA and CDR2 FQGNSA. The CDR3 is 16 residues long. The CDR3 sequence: CASSSQDSRGKNIQYF. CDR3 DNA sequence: TGTGCCAGCAGCTCCCAGGACTCTCGGGGCAAAAACATTCAGTACTTC.